Described below is a single TCR beta chain sequence and its context. These data originate in a study of blood T cell repertoires in COVID-19. About the study: The study drew acute and convalescent COVID-19 samples from the United States, Italy and Spain. PBMCs, B-cell-depleted T cells, or T cells provided the cDNA or gDNA that made up the material.

In the original workflow: Quantification of nucleated cells was approximated via reference gene primer amplification. Here immunoSEQ multiplex PCR was the method, and the copy in TCRdb shows in-frame clones only, minus some. V, J and clone size are those of that table, while D and trimming were read from the DNA. The data hold about 14,000 clones, with 73% observed a single time. The CDR3 runs 15 residues. V gave up 5 bases and J gave up 9 bases, with 20 bases separating them. CDR1 is SGHAT, CDR2 FQNNGV, per germline. The gene calls are TRBV11-2 and TRBJ2-4; TRBD2 is a possible D gene (6 bases). The TCR was taken from a man in his 70s with acute or convalescent COVID-19. The sequenced sample was peripheral blood. CDR3 sequence: CASSRPGVGWFIQYF. The CDR3 nucleotides read TGTGCCAGCAGCCGTCCGGGAGTAGGGTGGTTCATTCAGTACTTC.